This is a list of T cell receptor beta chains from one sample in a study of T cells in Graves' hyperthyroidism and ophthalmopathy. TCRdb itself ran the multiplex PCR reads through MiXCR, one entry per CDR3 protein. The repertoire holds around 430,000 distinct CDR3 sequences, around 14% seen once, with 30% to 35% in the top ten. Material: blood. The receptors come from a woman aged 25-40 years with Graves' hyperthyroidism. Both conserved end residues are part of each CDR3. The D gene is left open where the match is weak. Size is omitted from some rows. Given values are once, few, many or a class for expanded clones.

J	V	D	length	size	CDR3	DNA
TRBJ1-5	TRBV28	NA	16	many	CASSLRGGAYNQPQHF	TGTGCCAGCAGTTTGAGGGGGGGGGCGTACAATCAGCCCCAGCATTTT
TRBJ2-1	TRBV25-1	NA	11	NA	CASSAVVEQFF	TGTGCCAGCAGTGCCGTCGTTGAGCAGTTCTTC
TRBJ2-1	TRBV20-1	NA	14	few	CSARDVLLYNEQFF	TGCAGTGCTAGAGATGTACTACTTTACAATGAGCAGTTCTTC
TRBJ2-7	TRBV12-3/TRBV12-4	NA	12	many	CASSFGKGEQYF	TGTGCCAGCAGTTTCGGCAAGGGCGAGCAGTACTTC
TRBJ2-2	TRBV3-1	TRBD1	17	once	CASSLGTGGANTGELFF	TGTGCCAGCAGCCTAGGGACAGGGGGGGCGAACACCGGGGAGCTGTTTTTT
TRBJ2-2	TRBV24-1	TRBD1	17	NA	CATSDPPGQANTGELFF	TGTGCCACCAGTGACCCACCGGGACAGGCGAACACCGGGGAGCTGTTTTTT
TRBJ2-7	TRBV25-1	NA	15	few	CASSASKMVSYEQYF	TGTGCCAGCAGTGCTTCTAAGATGGTCTCCTACGAGCAGTACTTC
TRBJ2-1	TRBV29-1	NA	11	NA	CSVGGGYEQFF	TGCAGCGTCGGAGGGGGCTATGAGCAGTTCTTC
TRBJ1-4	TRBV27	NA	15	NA	CASSRWGRGAEKLFF	TGTGCCAGCAGTAGATGGGGCCGCGGGGCTGAAAAACTGTTTTTT
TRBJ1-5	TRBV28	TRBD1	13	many	CASGTGGGQPQHF	TGTGCCAGCGGAACAGGGGGAGGTCAGCCCCAGCATTTT
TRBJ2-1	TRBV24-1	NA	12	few	CATSGAVSEQFF	TGTGCCACCAGTGGTGCTGTGAGTGAGCAGTTCTTC
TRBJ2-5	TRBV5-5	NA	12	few	CASSLNEETQYF	TGTGCCAGCAGCCTCAACGAAGAGACCCAGTACTTC
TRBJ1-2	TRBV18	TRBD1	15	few	CASSPGGQKNYGYTF	TGTGCCAGCTCACCAGGGGGACAGAAAAACTATGGCTACACCTTC
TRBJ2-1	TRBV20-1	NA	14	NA	CSTHLQTSYNEQFF	TGCAGCACCCACTTGCAGACATCCTACAATGAGCAGTTCTTC
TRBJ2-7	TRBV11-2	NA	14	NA	CASSLLDESYEQYF	TGTGCCAGCAGCTTATTGGATGAGTCCTACGAGCAGTACTTC
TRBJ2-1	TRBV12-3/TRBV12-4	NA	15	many	CASSLESSSYNEQFF	TGTGCCAGCAGTTTAGAGTCTAGCTCCTACAATGAGCAGTTCTTC
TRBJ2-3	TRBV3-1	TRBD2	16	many	CASSPRLAGSTDTQYF	TGTGCCAGCAGTCCACGACTAGCGGGAAGCACAGATACGCAGTATTTT
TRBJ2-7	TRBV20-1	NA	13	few	CSAALAAAYEQYF	TGCAGTGCTGCACTAGCAGCTGCCTACGAGCAGTACTTC
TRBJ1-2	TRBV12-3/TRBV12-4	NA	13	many	CASTKTGLDGYTF	TGTGCCAGCACCAAGACAGGCCTCGATGGCTACACCTTC
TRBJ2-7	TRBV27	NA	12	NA	CASSQGLGEQYF	TGTGCCAGCAGTCAGGGGTTGGGCGAGCAGTACTTC
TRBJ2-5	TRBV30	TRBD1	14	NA	CACATGVYQETQYF	TGTGCCTGCGCTACAGGGGTATACCAAGAGACCCAGTACTTC
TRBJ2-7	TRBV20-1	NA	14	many	CSARDPRVGHEQYF	TGCAGTGCTAGAGATCCCAGGGTAGGCCACGAGCAGTACTTC
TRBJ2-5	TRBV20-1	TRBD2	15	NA	CSARGLAGRRETQYF	TGCAGTGCTAGAGGACTAGCGGGAAGGCGAGAGACCCAGTACTTC
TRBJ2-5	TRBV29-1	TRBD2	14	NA	CSVETSGRGETQYF	TGCAGCGTTGAGACTAGCGGGAGGGGGGAGACCCAGTACTTC
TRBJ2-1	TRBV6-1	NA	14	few	CASSSQFRLNEQFF	TGTGCCAGCAGCAGCCAGTTCCGGCTCAATGAGCAGTTCTTC
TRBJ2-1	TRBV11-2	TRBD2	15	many	CASSAGLAGAVEQFF	TGTGCCAGCAGCGCGGGACTAGCGGGAGCAGTTGAGCAGTTCTTC
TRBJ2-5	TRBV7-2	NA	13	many	CASSRQGQETQYF	TGTGCCAGCAGCCGCCAGGGACAAGAGACCCAGTACTTC
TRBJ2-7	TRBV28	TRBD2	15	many	CASSFKAGGTYEQYF	TGTGCCAGCAGTTTCAAAGCGGGAGGAACCTACGAGCAGTACTTC